The source of this TCR beta chain is a study of T cells in Graves' hyperthyroidism and ophthalmopathy. Amplification targeted TCR beta CDR3 regions from RNA transcripts. The HTBI set primed first-round TCR CDR3 RT-PCR. A single record per CDR3 protein comes from TCRdb applying MiXCR to the multiplex PCR reads. The sample includes around 280,000 distinct CDR3 sequences, approximately 14% of them seen just once. Patients aged 18 to 65 with hyperthyroidism were newly diagnosed, with duration under 2 months. This clonotype was counted ten times or more. The CDR3 sequence is 11 residues long. Deletions cut 6 bases from V and 7 bases from J, with 7 bases between. Germline V gene data show CDR1 as LGHDT and CDR2 as YNNKEL (reference sequence).

This chain joins TRBV3-1 and TRBJ2-1; D unclear. The clonotype originates from a woman aged 40-49 years with Graves' hyperthyroidism. The sample consisted of blood. CDR3 sequence: CASRNVNEQFF. The CDR3 nucleotides read TGTGCCAGCAGGAATGTAAATGAGCAGTTCTTC.